The present entry profiles one T cell receptor beta chain with its context. The antigen is undetermined. This specimen belongs to a study of T-cell reconstitution after alpha-beta-depleted transplantation in children. Study-wide results and caveats: Surviving recipient T cells and thymic progenitors produced the high day-60 TCRbeta diversity seen in some patients. At the one-year point after transplant, T-cell counts and TCRbeta diversity were found to come mostly from T cells that had been newly produced. Several hundred expanded graft clones reportedly were the source of alpha-beta T cells about two months after transplant.

Germline V gene lookup returns CDR1 SGHTA and CDR2 FQGNSA. The CDR3 loop spans 16 amino acids. V was clipped by 4 bases and J by 4 bases; unmatched bases: 10. Unique molecular identifiers featured in how the TCRbeta library was prepared. One entry per CDR3 protein results from TCRdb running MiXCR on the PCR reads. Seen here are hundreds of thousands of distinct CDR3 sequences, approximately 15% observed once, and the top ten hold about 41%. This chain uses TRBV7-2 with TRBJ2-3, with 8 bases lining up with TRBD2. The sample was PBMCs, mostly from graft donor cells, taken 360 days after TCRalphabeta/CD19-depleted stem cell transplant. The source is a male patient under 10 years old who had a stem cell transplant for acute lymphoblastic leukemia, so the T cells may come from the graft donor. Here the CDR3 DNA reads TGTGCCAGCAGCTATGTGGTCCGGACTAGCCCAGATACGCAGTATTTT. It encodes CASSYVVRTSPDTQYF.